This TCR beta chain was identified in a study of vaccination and CD4 T cells after COVID-19. Cultured CD4+ T cells had their DNA profiled by the Oncomine TCR Beta short-read assay. TCRdb re-called the PCR reads through MiXCR, storing one row per CDR3 protein. This table holds 9,000 to 15,000 distinct CDR3 sequences, about a third found once. This clonotype was counted only a few times. The antigen is unknown. Treatment of the sample: roughly ten-day PBMC culture with coronavirus spike peptide pools or control peptides (ViraFEST assay). The TCR originated in a human donor who received a COVID-19 vaccine. The sequencing here drew on CD4+ T cells from blood, cultured in vitro, taken before SARS-CoV-2 vaccination.

For the CDR3, the DNA is TGCAGCGTTGCCGCACAGGGAGGATCTAGCGGCTACACCTTC. Protein: CSVAAQGGSSGYTF. The V gene is TRBV29-1, the J gene TRBJ1-2; D perhaps matches TRBD1 (6 bases). Germline V lookup: CDR1 SQVTM, CDR2 ANQGSEA. Deletions cut 4 bases from V and 8 bases from J, with 20 bases between. This CDR3 is 14 amino acids long. Drawing the rest from reference TRBV29-1 and TRBJ1-2, the complete variable domain is SAVISQKPSRDICQRGTSLTIQCQVDSQVTMMFWYRQQPGQSLTLIATANQGSEATYESGFVIDKFPISRPNLTFSTLTVSNMSPEDSSIYLCSVAAQGGSSGYTFGSGTRLTVV.